Below are 20 T cell receptor beta chains sequenced from a single sample in a study of blood T cell repertoires in COVID-19. TCRdb's table, derived via immunoSEQ multiplex PCR, lists solely in-frame clones and lacks some. The repertoire holds 180,000 or so clones, with about 84% as singletons. Material for sequencing was PBMCs or T cells enriched from blood (not recorded which). Receptor source: a woman in her thirties who had recovered from COVID-19.

The chain uses TRBV24-1 and TRBJ2-7, with TRBD1 matching over 7 bases. In germline, CDR1 is KGHDR, CDR2 SFDVKD. This CDR3 is built from 14 residues. V was pared by 3 bases and J by 3 bases, with 4 bases of the junction left unmatched. The CDR3 is CATSDTGQNYEQYF. The CDR3 DNA reads TGTGCCACCAGTGATACGGGACAGAACTACGAGCAGTACTTC.

About this clone itself: This CDR3 is also generated by other DNA sequences in the sample. The chain employs TRBV7-6 and TRBJ2-7; TRBD1 matches 7 bases. The trim removed 1 base at V and 5 bases at J, leaving 5 bases unmatched. The germline gives CDR1 SGHVS, CDR2 FNYEAQ. The CDR3 covers 14 residues. The CDR3 DNA reads TGTGCCAGCAGCTTAGACAGGGGTGCCCACGAGCAGTACTTC. It translates to CASSLDRGAHEQYF.

V gene TRBV2 combines with J gene TRBJ1-5, with D possibly matching TRBD1 (6 bases). V gave up 2 bases and J gave up 2 bases, with 10 bases separating them. The CDR3 sequence is 15 residues long. Germline loops: CDR1 SNHLY, CDR2 FYNNEI. The CDR3 DNA reads as TGTGCCAGCAGTGAACAGGGGTTTGGCAATCAGCCCCAGCATTTT. Amino acids: CASSEQGFGNQPQHF.

This rearrangement joins TRBV18 to TRBJ1-1, with 10 bases aligning to TRBD1. The CDR3 totals 16 residues. The J segment lost 0 bases and the V segment lost 3 bases, leaving 4 bases of the junction unmatched. Germline V gives CDR1 KGHSH, CDR2 LQKENI. CDR3 sequence (DNA): TGTGCCAGCTCACCGACAGGGGGCGCGATGAACACTGAAGCTTTCTTT. This encodes CASSPTGGAMNTEAFF. Drawing the rest from reference TRBV18 and TRBJ1-1, the complete variable domain is NAGVMQNPRHLVRRRGQEARLRCSPMKGHSHVYWYRQLPEEGLKFMVYLQKENIIDESGMPKERFSAEFPKEGPSILRIQQVVRGDSAAYFCASSPTGGAMNTEAFFGQGTRLTVV.

This chain connects TRBV7-9 to TRBJ2-5; 8 bases agree with TRBD1. Losses at the gene ends were 5 bases for V and 2 bases for J; bases not matched to a gene: 4. This CDR3 is built from 14 residues. In germline, CDR1 is SEHNR, CDR2 FQNEAQ (reference sequence). The CDR3 DNA reads as TGTGCCAGCAGCACGCGACAGGGGCAAGAGACCCAGTACTTC. Translated, it gives CASSTRQGQETQYF.

This clone was seen a single time. The V gene is TRBV27, the J gene TRBJ2-7; 7 nucleotides agree with TRBD1. Germline V gene data show CDR1 as MNHEY and CDR2 as SMNVEV (reference sequence). V gave up 5 bases and J gave up 4 bases; unmatched junction bases: 8. This CDR3 spans 14 amino acids. The CDR3 DNA reads TGTGCCAGCAGTCCCCCCGACAGGGATTACGAGCAGTACTTC. Translation gives CASSPPDRDYEQYF.

CDR3: CASSLLGQGADTQYF. The CDR3 DNA sequence: TGTGCCAGCAGTTTACTGGGACAGGGCGCAGATACGCAGTATTTT. The chain links TRBV27 to TRBJ2-3; 9 positions agree with TRBD1. V was clipped by 2 bases and J by 4 bases; unmatched bases: 4. This CDR3 spans 15 amino acids. Germline V CDR1 and CDR2: MNHEY, SMNVEV (reference sequence).

This clone occurred once. This rearrangement joins TRBV28 to TRBJ1-5; possible D gene TRBD1, 5 bases. Germline CDR1 and CDR2: MDHEN and SYDVKM. CDR3 length: 15 residues. Between the trimmed V and J ends, which lost 7 bases and 5 bases, there was a span of 18 bases. The CDR3 DNA reads TGTGCCAGCAAAGGAATGGACACACTTTATCAGCCCCAGCATTTT. Translated: CASKGMDTLYQPQHF.

CDR3 coding DNA: TGCAGCGGCCTTGTGGGGGCAGGGAACTATGGCTACACCTTC. Translation: CSGLVGAGNYGYTF. The chain employs TRBV29-1 and TRBJ1-2; D is possibly TRBD1 (6 bases). The CDR3 has 14 residues. The germline CDR1 and CDR2 sequences are SQVTM and ANQGSEA. The V gene lost 7 bases and the J gene lost 2 bases, with 17 bases spanning the gap. Full variable domain (rest looked up from reference TRBV29-1 and TRBJ1-2): SAVISQKPSRDICQRGTSLTIQCQVDSQVTMMFWYRQQPGQSLTLIATANQGSEATYESGFVIDKFPISRPNLTFSTLTVSNMSPEDSSIYLCSGLVGAGNYGYTFGSGTRLTVV.

This chain links TRBV14 with TRBJ2-1; 7 bases agree with TRBD2. Trimming cost V 4 bases and J 10 bases; bases outside gene matches: 13. The germline gives CDR1 SGHDN, CDR2 FVKESK. CDR3 size: 15 residues. DNA for the CDR3: TGTGCCAGCAGCCCTCACGGGAGGCACCAAGGGGAGCAGTTCTTC. Its translation is CASSPHGRHQGEQFF.

V usage is TRBV10-3 and J usage is TRBJ1-5; D may be TRBD1 (5 bases). Trimming took off 6 bases at V and 4 bases at J, with 10 bases between the two ends. Germline CDR1 is ENHRY and CDR2 is SYGVKD. This CDR3 has 13 residues. For the CDR3, the DNA is TGTGCCATCAGCAGGGATTCTAATCAGCCCCAGCATTTT. Amino acid sequence: CAISRDSNQPQHF.

This chain joins TRBV4-2 and TRBJ2-1, with TRBD2 matching over 7 bases. The J segment lost 4 bases and the V segment lost 1 base, leaving 13 bases of the junction unmatched. CDR3 length: 18 amino acids. Germline CDR1 is LGHNA and CDR2 is YNFKEQ. The chain's CDR3 is CASSQVKSGIGSYNEQFF. The CDR3 nucleotides read TGTGCCAGCAGCCAAGTCAAAAGCGGGATCGGGAGTTACAATGAGCAGTTCTTC.

The chain recombines TRBV6-5 with TRBJ2-5; tentatively, D is TRBD2 (7 bases). Trimming shortened V by 6 bases and J by 5 bases, and 16 bases separated the two germline ends. Germline CDR1 and CDR2: MNHEY and SVGAGI. This CDR3 comprises 14 residues. The CDR3 region is CASSHEGGGETQYF. The CDR3 region has the DNA TGTGCCAGCAGCCATGAGGGGGGAGGGGAGACCCAGTACTTC.

The V gene is TRBV5-5, the J gene TRBJ2-3; D uncertain. Germline assignment: CDR1 SGHKS and CDR2 YYEKEE (reference sequence). The V and J ends lost 0 bases and 5 bases respectively, with 4 bases between them. The CDR3 contains 12 residues. The CDR3 here is CASSLGGDTQYF. The CDR3 DNA reads as TGTGCCAGCAGCTTGGGCGGAGATACGCAGTATTTT.

This CDR3 is CASSSGIKSYNEQFF. In nucleotides, the CDR3 is TGTGCCAGCAGCTCCGGGATAAAATCCTACAATGAGCAGTTCTTC. The chain employs TRBV7-9 and TRBJ2-1, with D tentatively TRBD2 (5 bases). Germline V gives CDR1 SEHNR, CDR2 FQNEAQ (reference sequence). Trimming removed 4 bases at V and 1 base at J, with 11 bases between. There are 15 residues in the CDR3. The complete variable domain, with remaining parts taken from reference TRBV7-9 and TRBJ2-1, reads DTGVSQNPRHKITKRGQNVTFRCDPISEHNRLYWYRQTLGQGPEFLTYFQNEAQLEKSRLLSDRFSAERPKGSFSTLEIQRTEQGDSAMYLCASSSGIKSYNEQFFGPGTRLTVL.

The chain is built from TRBV30 and TRBJ2-1, with D tentatively TRBD1 (6 bases). Germline-derived CDR1 and CDR2 are GTSNPN and SVGIG (reference sequence). V was cut by 2 bases and J by 0 bases, with 8 bases left in between. The CDR3 runs to 14 residues. The CDR3 DNA follows: TGTGCCTGGAGTAGGGGGAGCTCCTACAATGAGCAGTTCTTC. Its protein product is CAWSRGSSYNEQFF.

The J gene is TRBJ1-1, the V gene TRBV30; 7 positions match TRBD1. Looked up from germline, CDR1 is GTSNPN and CDR2 is SVGIG (reference sequence). V trimming: 5 bases; J trimming: 10 bases; junction bases outside the gene matches: 16. The CDR3 consists of 14 residues. CDR3: CAWDPGWDSLLAFF. In nucleotides, the CDR3 is TGTGCCTGGGACCCCGGATGGGACAGCCTCTTAGCTTTCTTT.

The chain is built from TRBV27 and TRBJ2-2, with no clear D. Germline CDR1 and CDR2: MNHEY and SMNVEV (reference sequence). The CDR3 is 11 amino acids. The V and J ends lost 5 bases and 6 bases respectively, with 4 bases between them. The CDR3 bases are TGTGCCAGCAGTGAGGCCGGGGAGCTGTTTTTT. Protein sequence: CASSEAGELFF.

The chain is built from TRBV12-5 and TRBJ2-7; D is uncertain. The CDR3 is made up of 12 amino acids. The germline gives CDR1 LGHNT, CDR2 FRNRAP. V was shortened by 0 bases and J by 4 bases, with 4 bases between the two germline ends. CDR3 coding DNA: TGTGCTAGTGGTTTGGTATCTTACGAGCAGTACTTC. The encoded protein is CASGLVSYEQYF.

V gene TRBV2 combines with J gene TRBJ2-3; 7 bases align to TRBD2. Germline loops: CDR1 SNHLY, CDR2 FYNNEI. The CDR3 loop spans 14 amino acids. V shed 5 bases, J shed 5 bases, and the junction held 7 bases outside the gene matches. The CDR3 spells CASSLAGEVDTQYF. For the CDR3, the DNA is TGTGCCAGCAGTCTTGCGGGAGAAGTAGATACGCAGTATTTT.